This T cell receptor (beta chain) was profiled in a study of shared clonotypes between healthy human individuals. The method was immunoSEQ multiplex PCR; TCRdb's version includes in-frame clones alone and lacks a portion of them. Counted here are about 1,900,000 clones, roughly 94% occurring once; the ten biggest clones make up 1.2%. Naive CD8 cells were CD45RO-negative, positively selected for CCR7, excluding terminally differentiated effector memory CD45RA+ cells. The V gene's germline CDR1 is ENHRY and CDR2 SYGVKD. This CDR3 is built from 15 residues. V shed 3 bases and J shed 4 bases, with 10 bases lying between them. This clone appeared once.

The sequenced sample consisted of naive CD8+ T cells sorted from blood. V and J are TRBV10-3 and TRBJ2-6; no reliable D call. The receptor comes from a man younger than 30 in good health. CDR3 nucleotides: TGTGCCATCAGTGAAAACTACGCCGGGGCCAACGTCCTGACTTTC. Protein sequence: CAISENYAGANVLTF.